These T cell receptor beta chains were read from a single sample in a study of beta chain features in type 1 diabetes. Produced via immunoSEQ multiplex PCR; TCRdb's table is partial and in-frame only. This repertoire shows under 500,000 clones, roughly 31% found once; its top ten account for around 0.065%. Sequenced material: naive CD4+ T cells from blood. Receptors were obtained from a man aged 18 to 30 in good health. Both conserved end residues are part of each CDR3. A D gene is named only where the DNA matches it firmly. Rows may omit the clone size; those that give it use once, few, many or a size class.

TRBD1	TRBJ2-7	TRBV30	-	TGTGCCTGGAGTCCGGACAGGGCCAACGAGCAGTACTTC	CAWSPDRANEQYF
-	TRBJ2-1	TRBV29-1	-	TGCAGCGTTGAGAGAGGGCCGGATATGGAGCAGTTCTTC	CSVERGPDMEQFF
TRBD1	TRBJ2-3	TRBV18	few	TGTGCCAGCTCACGGGACAGGGGAGGAACAGATACGCAGTATTTT	CASSRDRGGTDTQYF
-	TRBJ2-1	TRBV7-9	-	TGTGCCAGCAGCCTCGAGGTGGGATACAATGAGCAGTTCTTC	CASSLEVGYNEQFF
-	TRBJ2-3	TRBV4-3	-	TGCGCCAGCAGCCAAGATGGGGGTGCAGGGATCCCAGATACGCAGTATTTT	CASSQDGGAGIPDTQYF
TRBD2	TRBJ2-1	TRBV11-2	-	TGTGCCAGCAGCACCCGAGCGGGGTATGAGCAGTTCTTC	CASSTRAGYEQFF
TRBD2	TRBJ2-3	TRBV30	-	TGTGCCTGGACCGGGACTAGCGGTCAAAGCGCAGATACGCAGTATTTT	CAWTGTSGQSADTQYF
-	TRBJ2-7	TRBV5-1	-	TGCGCCAGCAGCTCTCAAGGGGGAAACGAGCAGTACTTC	CASSSQGGNEQYF
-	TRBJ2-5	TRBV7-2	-	TGTGCCAGCAGCTTCGCCGGGACGGCCCAAGAGACCCAGTACTTC	CASSFAGTAQETQYF
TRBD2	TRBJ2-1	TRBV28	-	TGTGCCAGCTGGGGACTAGCGGGAAGCTCCTACAATGAGCAGTTCTTC	CASWGLAGSSYNEQFF
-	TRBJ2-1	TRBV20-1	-	TGCAGTGGAAGGGGTAATGAGCAGTTCTTC	CSGRGNEQFF
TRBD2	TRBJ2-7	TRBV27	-	TGTGCCAGCGCCTCACTAGCGGCACACTACGAGCAGTACTTC	CASASLAAHYEQYF
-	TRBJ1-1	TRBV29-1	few	TGCAGCGTTGGAAGTGGGGTTGAAGCTTTCTTT	CSVGSGVEAFF
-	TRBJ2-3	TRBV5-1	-	TGCGCCAGCAGTACTCTCCGCACAGATACGCAGTATTTT	CASSTLRTDTQYF
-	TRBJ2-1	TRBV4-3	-	TGCGCCAGCAGCCAAGAAAGTCGGTACAATGAGCAGTTCTTC	CASSQESRYNEQFF
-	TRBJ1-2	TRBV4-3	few	TGCGCCAGCAGCCAACAGGTCTACCTCAACTATGGCTACACCTTC	CASSQQVYLNYGYTF
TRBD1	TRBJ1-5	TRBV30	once	TGTGCCTGGAGTCAGACCAGGACAGGGGGTCAGCCCCAGCATTTT	CAWSQTRTGGQPQHF
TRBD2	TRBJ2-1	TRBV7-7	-	TGTGCCAGCAGCGCCTGGACTAGCGGGAGCTCCTACAATGAGCAGTTCTTC	CASSAWTSGSSYNEQFF
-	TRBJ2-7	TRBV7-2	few	TGTGCCAGCAGCTTAAGGTCCGGGACGGGTAACTACGAGCAGTACTTC	CASSLRSGTGNYEQYF
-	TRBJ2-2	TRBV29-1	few	TGCAGCGTTGGGTCAGGGCAATTCACCGGGGAGCTGTTTTTT	CSVGSGQFTGELFF
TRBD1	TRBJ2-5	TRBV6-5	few	TGTGCCAGCAGTCAGGACAGGCCGGAGACCCAGTACTTC	CASSQDRPETQYF
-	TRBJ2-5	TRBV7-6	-	TGTGCCAGCAGCTTAAACAGCCTTCCGGAGGAGACCCAGTACTTC	CASSLNSLPEETQYF
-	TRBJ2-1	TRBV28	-	TGTGCCAGCAGCCCCACGGGTTTGCGGTTCGATGAGCAGTTCTTC	CASSPTGLRFDEQFF
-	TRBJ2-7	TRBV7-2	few	TGTGCCAGCAGCTTAGCGAACAGTAAATCCTACGAGCAGTACTTC	CASSLANSKSYEQYF
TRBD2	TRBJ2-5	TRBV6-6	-	TGTGCCAGCAGAGTAGCGGGAGTCGGGGAGACCCAGTACTTC	CASRVAGVGETQYF
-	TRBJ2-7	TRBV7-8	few	TGTGCCAGCAGCTTAGCGCACGGGAGTGGGTACGAGCAGTACTTC	CASSLAHGSGYEQYF
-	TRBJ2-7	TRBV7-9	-	TGTGCCAGCAGCCCGTACTACGAGCAGTACTTC	CASSPYYEQYF
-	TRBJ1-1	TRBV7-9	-	TGTGCCAGCAGCTACAGGGAGGTGAACACTGAAGCTTTCTTT	CASSYREVNTEAFF
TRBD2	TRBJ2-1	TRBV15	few	TGTGCCACCAGCCCCCAAGCGGGAGGGACCTACAATGAGCAGTTCTTC	CATSPQAGGTYNEQFF
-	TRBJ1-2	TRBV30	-	TGTGCCTGGAGTCCCCTAAACCAGGGTGGCTACACCTTC	CAWSPLNQGGYTF
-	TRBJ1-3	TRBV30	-	TGTGCCGGGGGTACGCTGGTTGGAAACACCATATATTTT	CAGGTLVGNTIYF
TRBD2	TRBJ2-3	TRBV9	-	TGTGCCAGCAGCGCCCTAGCGGGAGCCACAGATACGCAGTATTTT	CASSALAGATDTQYF
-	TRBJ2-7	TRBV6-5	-	TGTGCCAGCAGTTACTCAGGAGTTTCCTACGAGCAGTACTTC	CASSYSGVSYEQYF
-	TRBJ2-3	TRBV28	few	TGTGCCAGCAGTTTGGGGGTGGCAGATACGCAGTATTTT	CASSLGVADTQYF
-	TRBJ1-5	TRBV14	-	TGTGCCAGCAGCCAAGAGCCGCATCAGCCCCAGCATTTT	CASSQEPHQPQHF
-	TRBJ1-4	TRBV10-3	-	TGTGCCATCGGAAGAGGAGACGATGAAAAACTGTTTTTT	CAIGRGDDEKLFF
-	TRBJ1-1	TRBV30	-	TGTGCCTGGGGCCAGGGGAGTGAAGCTTTCTTT	CAWGQGSEAFF
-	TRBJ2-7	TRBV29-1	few	TGCAGCGTTGAAATACAGAGTTACGAGCAGTACTTC	CSVEIQSYEQYF
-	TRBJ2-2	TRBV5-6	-	TGTGCCAGCAGCCTGTCAGGACGGCCGTCCGGGGAGCTGTTTTTT	CASSLSGRPSGELFF
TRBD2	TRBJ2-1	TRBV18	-	TGTGCCAGCTCACCACTAGCGGGAGTGATTAATGAGCAGTTCTTC	CASSPLAGVINEQFF
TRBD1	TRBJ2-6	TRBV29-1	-	TGCAGCCACCACCCGGGACAGGGGGGTTCTTTCTCTGGGGCCAACGTCCTGACTTTC	CSHHPGQGGSFSGANVLTF
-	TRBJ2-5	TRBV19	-	TGTGCCAGTAGTTCGCGGGCCCAAGAGACCCAGTACTTC	CASSSRAQETQYF
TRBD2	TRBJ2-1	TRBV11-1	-	TGTGCCAGCAGCTTACGGATAGCGGGAGACAATGAGCAGTTCTTC	CASSLRIAGDNEQFF
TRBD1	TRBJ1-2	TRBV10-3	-	TGTGCCATCAGTGAGTCGACAGGGGAGAACTATGGCTACACCTTC	CAISESTGENYGYTF
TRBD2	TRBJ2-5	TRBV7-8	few	TGTGCCAGCACCAGCACCCGACTAGCATCCCACTTC	CASTSTRLASHF
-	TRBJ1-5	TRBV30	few	TGTGCCTGGAGTGTAAAGGAACGAGGGGCGCCCCAGCATTTT	CAWSVKERGAPQHF
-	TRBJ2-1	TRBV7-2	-	TGTGCCAGCAGCTTCCTAGTCGTCCATGAGCAGTTCTTC	CASSFLVVHEQFF
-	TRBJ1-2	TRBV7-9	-	TGTGCCAGCAGCCCCGGGCGGTCCTATGGCTACACCTTC	CASSPGRSYGYTF
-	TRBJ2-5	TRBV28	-	TGTGCCAGCTTTGAAACAGGAATGCAAGAGACCCAGTACTTC	CASFETGMQETQYF
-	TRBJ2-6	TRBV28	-	TGTGCCAGCAGTTTACTGGGGACGGCCTCTGGGGCCAACGTCCTGACTTTC	CASSLLGTASGANVLTF
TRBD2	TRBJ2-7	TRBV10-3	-	TGTGCCATGTGGACTAGCGGGAGCGACGAGCAGTACTTC	CAMWTSGSDEQYF
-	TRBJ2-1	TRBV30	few	TGTGCCTGGAGTGTCACTATCCCGGCGGAGGAGCAGTTCTTC	CAWSVTIPAEEQFF
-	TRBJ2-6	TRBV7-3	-	TGTGCCAGCAGCTTAGGTGGGGCCAACGTCCTGACTTTC	CASSLGGANVLTF
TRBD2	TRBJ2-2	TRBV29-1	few	TGCAGCGTTGGGGTGACTAGCGGGAACACCGGGGAGCTGTTTTTT	CSVGVTSGNTGELFF
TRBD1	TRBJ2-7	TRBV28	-	TGTGCCAGCAGACTCACGCCGGGACAGGTCTACGAGCAGTACTTC	CASRLTPGQVYEQYF
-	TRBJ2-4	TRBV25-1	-	TGTGCCACCTACGACGAGGTCAAGAACATTCAGTACTTC	CATYDEVKNIQYF
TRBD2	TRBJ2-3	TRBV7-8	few	TGTGCCAGCAGCTTATTGCCAGCGGGAGGAAACACAGATACGCAGTATTTT	CASSLLPAGGNTDTQYF